The table lists the clone carrying this T cell receptor (beta chain) with a few counts. The sample belongs to a study of T-cell memory formation after mild COVID-19. V was pared by 4 bases and J by 3 bases, with 5 bases of the junction left unmatched. The CDR3 extends over 14 amino acids. The V gene's germline CDR1 is SQVTM and CDR2 ANQGSEA. MiXCR was run by TCRdb on the 5' RACE reads, yielding one entry per CDR3 protein. Of 150,000 or so distinct CDR3 sequences in the sample, 20% to 25% were seen once. The chain uses TRBV29-1 and TRBJ2-3; 9 bases align to TRBD1. The sequencing input was PBMCs or a T cell subset sorted from them (not recorded which). This receptor was taken from an adult woman who had mild COVID-19 (a few samples of this study predate the infection). Cell type and time point are not known. The CDR3 loop reads CSVVSGQGTDTQYF. DNA for the CDR3: TGCAGCGTTGTGTCGGGACAGGGTACAGATACGCAGTATTTT.